This T cell receptor (beta chain) was captured by sequencing in a study of CD8+ T cells in alopecia areata. The authors extracted RNA and reverse transcribed it into cDNA as the sequencing template. TCRdb's copy holds only in-frame clones and misses some; the assay was immunoSEQ multiplex PCR. The sample shows roughly 70,000 clones, 25% to 35% of them seen only once. The treatment denotes: oral pan-JAK inhibitor, 5-10 mg twice daily. This clone was found many times. Germline CDR1 MNHNS, CDR2 SASEGT. V lost 2 bases to trimming and J lost 4 bases, with 12 bases between them. This CDR3 has 15 residues. Sequenced here: CD8+ T cells sorted from blood, sampled at week 4, from a patient treated with tofacitinib. The clonotype comes from a human donor with alopecia areata. V and J are TRBV6-1 and TRBJ2-1; D is undetermined. The CDR3 sequence: CASSEKVAEYNEQFF. The DNA of the CDR3 is TGTGCCAGCAGTGAAAAGGTGGCGGAGTACAATGAGCAGTTCTTC.